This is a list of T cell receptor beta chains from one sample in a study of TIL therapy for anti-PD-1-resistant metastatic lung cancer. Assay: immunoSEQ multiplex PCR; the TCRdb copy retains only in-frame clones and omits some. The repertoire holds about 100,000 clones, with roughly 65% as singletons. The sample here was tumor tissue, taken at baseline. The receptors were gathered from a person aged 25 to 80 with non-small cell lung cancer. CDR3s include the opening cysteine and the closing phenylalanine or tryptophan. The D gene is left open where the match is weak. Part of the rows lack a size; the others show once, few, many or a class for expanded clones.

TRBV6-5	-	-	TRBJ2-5	CASSWGYKETQYF	TGTGCCAGCAGTTGGGGGTATAAAGAGACCCAGTACTTC
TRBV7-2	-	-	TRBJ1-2	CASSGRGQGANYGYTF	TGTGCCAGCAGCGGCCGGGGCCAGGGAGCTAACTATGGCTACACCTTC
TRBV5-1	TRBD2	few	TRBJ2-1	CASSLAAGVRSDEQFF	TGCGCCAGCAGCTTGGCCGCGGGGGTGAGGTCCGATGAGCAGTTCTTC
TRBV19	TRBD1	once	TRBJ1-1	CASSTLQGVEDTEAFF	TGTGCCAGTAGCACCTTACAGGGGGTTGAAGACACTGAAGCTTTCTTT
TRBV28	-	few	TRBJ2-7	CASSPPDSLVDEQYF	TGTGCCAGCAGTCCCCCGGACAGTCTCGTCGACGAGCAGTACTTC
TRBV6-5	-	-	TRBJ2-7	CASSPLDLYEQYF	TGTGCCAGCAGTCCCCTCGACCTATACGAGCAGTACTTC
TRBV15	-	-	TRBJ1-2	CATSRDLQYGYTF	TGTGCCACCAGCAGGGATCTACAGTATGGCTACACCTTC
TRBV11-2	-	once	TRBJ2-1	CASSLRGGGGLHEQFF	TGTGCCAGCAGCTTACGTGGGGGGGGCGGTTTACATGAGCAGTTCTTC
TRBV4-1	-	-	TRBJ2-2	CASSPPGQNTGELFF	TGCGCCAGCAGCCCCCCGGGGCAAAACACCGGGGAGCTGTTTTTT
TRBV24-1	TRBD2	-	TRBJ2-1	CATSDPGLVLRQFF	TGTGCCACCAGTGACCCGGGACTAGTCTTACGTCAGTTCTTC
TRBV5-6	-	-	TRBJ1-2	CASSLGGRNYGYTF	TGTGCCAGCAGCTTGGGTGGCAGAAACTATGGCTACACCTTC
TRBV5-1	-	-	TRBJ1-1	CASSFNPASNTEAFF	TGCGCCAGCAGCTTCAACCCAGCTAGTAACACTGAAGCTTTCTTT
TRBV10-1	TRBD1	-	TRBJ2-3	CASSESPGTATQYF	TGCGCCAGCAGTGAGTCCCCCGGGACAGCTACGCAGTATTTT
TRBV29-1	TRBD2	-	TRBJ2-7	CSVVIAGSSSYEQYF	TGCAGCGTGGTCATAGCGGGTTCGAGCTCCTACGAGCAGTACTTC